Presented here are 22 T cell receptor beta chains from one specimen sequenced in a study of cytomegalovirus exposure and HLA in healthy donors. The PCR had 60 Vbeta and 13 Jbeta primers. Profiled with immunoSEQ multiplex PCR; TCRdb holds only in-frame clones, not every one. Its clone listing holds about 200,000 clones. Material for sequencing was PBMCs. The receptors shown here come from a man aged 25 to 40 in good health and CMV-seronegative.

This chain connects TRBV10-2 to TRBJ1-1; D not resolved. V was shortened by 6 bases and J by 6 bases, with 14 bases between the two germline ends. Germline V gene lookup returns CDR1 WSHSY and CDR2 SAAADI. This CDR3 is 13 amino acids long. CDR3 sequence (DNA): TGCGCCAGCAGGGATCTCCAGCAGGCTGAAGCTTTCTTT. Protein product: CASRDLQQAEAFF.

V is TRBV6-1 and J is TRBJ1-3; D gene ambiguous. The germline V and J ends were trimmed by 2 bases and 3 bases, with 23 bases remaining between them. The V gene's germline CDR1 is MNHNS and CDR2 SASEGT. The CDR3 runs 19 residues. The CDR3 region has the DNA TGTGCCAGCAGTGAATGGCCCGTCCCCTGGTCCATCAGTGGAAACACCATATATTTT. The encoded protein is CASSEWPVPWSISGNTIYF.

The chain has TRBV18 and TRBJ1-1; D is undetermined. The CDR3 covers 13 residues. V was clipped by 6 bases and J by 3 bases, with 11 bases between them. In germline, CDR1 is KGHSH, CDR2 LQKENI. The CDR3 sequence: CASSTGWDTEAFF. The CDR3 bases are TGTGCCAGCTCCACCGGGTGGGACACTGAAGCTTTCTTT.

The chain has TRBV29-1 and TRBJ1-5; the D is unclear. The CDR3 sequence is 12 residues long. The germline V gene has CDR1 SQVTM and CDR2 ANQGSEA. V lost 5 bases and J lost 7, with 12 bases in between. DNA of the CDR3: TGCAGCGTTCGGGGAGCCGGCCAGCCCCAGCATTTT. Translated: CSVRGAGQPQHF.

The CDR3 DNA reads as TGTGCCAGCAGCCCTCAGGGGGCCCGTTACGAGCAGTACTTC. It yields the protein CASSPQGARYEQYF. The chain employs TRBV5-8 and TRBJ2-7; 8 nucleotides match TRBD1. J was trimmed by 4 bases and V by 4 bases; bases with no gene match: 7. The germline gives CDR1 SGHTS, CDR2 YDEGEE. CDR3 size: 14 residues.

The J gene is TRBJ1-2, the V gene TRBV25-1, with 11 bases identical to TRBD1. The germline V gene encodes CDR1 MGHDK and CDR2 SYGVNS. The CDR3 totals 16 residues. V was pared by 0 bases and J by 8 bases, with 8 bases of the junction left unmatched. The CDR3 DNA sequence: TGTGCCAGCAGTGAATATCGAGGACAGGGGGCAGAAGGCTACACCTTC. This encodes CASSEYRGQGAEGYTF.

V is TRBV9 and J is TRBJ2-3, with 10 bases identical to TRBD2. The germline V gene encodes CDR1 SGDLS and CDR2 YYNGEE. The CDR3 has 15 amino acids. V shed 1 base, J shed 5 bases, and the junction held 4 bases outside the gene matches. DNA for the CDR3: TGTGCCAGCAGCGTACTAGCGGGAGAGGAAGATACGCAGTATTTT. Encoded protein: CASSVLAGEEDTQYF.

The chain links TRBV27 to TRBJ2-7; 7 nucleotides match TRBD1. J gave up 3 bases and V 5 bases, and 13 bases lay outside the gene matches. The germline CDR1 and CDR2 sequences are MNHEY and SMNVEV (reference sequence). The length of the CDR3 is 16 residues. CDR3 residues: CASSHWSGDRYYEQYF. The CDR3 bases are TGTGCCAGCAGTCACTGGTCCGGGGACAGATACTACGAGCAGTACTTC.

The chain uses TRBV7-2 and TRBJ1-5; 8 bases match TRBD1. The length of the CDR3 is 15 residues. The germline V gene encodes CDR1 SGHTA and CDR2 FQGNSA. The J segment lost 6 bases and the V segment lost 5 bases, leaving 9 bases of the junction unmatched. CDR3 nucleotide sequence: TGTGCCAGCAGCCGGGACAGGCTCCTCAGTCAGCCCCAGCATTTT. This encodes CASSRDRLLSQPQHF.

The chain couples TRBV5-1 to TRBJ1-3; D not certain. CDR1 is SGHRS and CDR2 is YFSETQ in the germline V gene. Trimming removed 0 bases from V and 8 bases from J, with 15 bases in between. The CDR3 is 15 amino acids. Here the CDR3 reads CASSLGTRGGDTIYF. CDR3 bases: TGCGCCAGCAGCTTGGGGACCCGGGGAGGTGACACCATATATTTT.

The chain employs TRBV10-3 and TRBJ1-1; TRBD1 agrees at 7 bases. V lost 3 bases to trimming and J lost 4 bases; unmatched junction nucleotides: 2. The V gene's germline CDR1 is ENHRY and CDR2 SYGVKD. This CDR3 has 13 amino acids. The CDR3 DNA sequence: TGTGCCATCAGTGAAGCAGGGGGCACTGAAGCTTTCTTT. It specifies CAISEAGGTEAFF.

CDR3 sequence reads: CASIGGRASYEQYF. CDR3 sequence (DNA): TGTGCCAGCATCGGGGGGCGGGCCAGCTACGAGCAGTACTTC. The gene calls are TRBV7-9 and TRBJ2-5, with D possibly matching TRBD2 (7 bases). Near its end, the DNA agrees better with TRBJ2-7, so the J call may be wrong. The CDR3 is made up of 14 amino acids. Germline V gene lookup returns CDR1 SEHNR and CDR2 FQNEAQ (reference sequence).

This chain uses TRBV7-9 with TRBJ2-7; 8 positions match TRBD1. V lost 5 bases and J lost 2; bases outside the gene matches: 11. The CDR3 loop spans 16 amino acids. The V gene's germline CDR1 is SEHNR and CDR2 FQNEAQ (reference sequence). The CDR3 here is CASSPARDRKTYEQYF. The DNA of the CDR3 is TGTGCCAGCAGCCCAGCCCGGGACAGGAAAACCTACGAGCAGTACTTC.

The V and J genes are TRBV30 and TRBJ1-5; 7 nucleotides match TRBD1. The V segment lost 0 bases and the J segment 12 bases; nucleotides outside the gene matches: 8. CDR3 length equals 13 residues. Germline assignment: CDR1 GTSNPN and CDR2 SVGIG (reference sequence). Written as DNA, the CDR3 is TGTGCCTGGAGTGTTACAGGGGTCAAAATCCAGCATTTT. It encodes CAWSVTGVKIQHF.

The chain joins TRBV15 to TRBJ1-3, with 7 bases identical to TRBD1. CDR1 and CDR2 (germline): LNHNV, YYDKDF (reference sequence). The CDR3 spans 13 residues. The ends lost 8 bases at V and 8 bases at J; junction bases unmatched: 9. The CDR3 sequence is CATLRTGGDTIYF. In nucleotides, the CDR3 is TGTGCCACCCTTCGGACAGGAGGGGACACCATATATTTT. Full variable domain (missing parts from reference TRBV15 and TRBJ1-3): DAMVIQNPRYQVTQFGKPVTLSCSQTLNHNVMYWYQQKSSQAPKLLFHYYDKDFNNEADTPDNFQSRRPNTSFCFLDIRSPGLGDTAMYLCATLRTGGDTIYFGEGSWLTVV.

The chain links TRBV7-9 to TRBJ2-5, with D perhaps matching TRBD2 (6 bases). CDR3 length: 14 amino acids. Germline V gene data show CDR1 as SEHNR and CDR2 as FQNEAQ (reference sequence). V was trimmed by 5 bases and J by 4 bases, leaving 14 bases between them. CDR3 loop: CASSTGVGGETQYF. The CDR3 bases are TGTGCCAGCAGCACTGGGGTCGGGGGAGAGACCCAGTACTTC.

The CDR3 region is CASSRLAGGSTDTQYF. In DNA, the CDR3 is TGCGCCAGCAGCAGACTAGCGGGAGGTAGCACAGATACGCAGTATTTT. The chain couples TRBV5-1 to TRBJ2-3; 13 bases map to TRBD2. V was pared by 4 bases and J by 0 bases, with 2 bases of the junction left unmatched. Germline V lookup: CDR1 SGHRS, CDR2 YFSETQ. The CDR3 extends over 16 amino acids.

The CDR3 reads CASTSSARGTQYF. In DNA, the CDR3 is TGTGCCAGCACCTCCTCCGCCCGGGGGACCCAGTACTTC. The chain links TRBV28 to TRBJ2-5, with D possibly TRBD2 on 5 matching bases. This CDR3 contains 13 residues. Per the germline V gene, CDR1 is MDHEN and CDR2 is SYDVKM. The V and J ends lost 7 bases and 7 bases respectively, with 16 bases between them.

The gene calls are TRBV4-3 and TRBJ1-5; 7 bases fit TRBD1. The trim removed 0 bases at V and 6 bases at J, leaving 8 bases unmatched. The CDR3 length is 16 residues. The germline V gene has CDR1 LGHNA and CDR2 YSLEER. CDR3 protein: CASSQDPTGMSQPQHF. The CDR3 region has the DNA TGCGCCAGCAGCCAAGACCCGACAGGGATGAGTCAGCCCCAGCATTTT.

As to this clone: One end of the junction varies from germline; a read error may be responsible. The chain couples TRBV19 to TRBJ2-1; D is perhaps TRBD2 (5 bases). CDR3 size: 13 residues. Germline V gene lookup returns CDR1 LNHDA and CDR2 SQIVND (reference sequence). The CDR3 spells CASSIALDRERFF. CDR3 coding DNA: TGTGCCAGTAGTATAGCGCTAGATAGGGAGCGGTTCTTC.

The rearrangement uses TRBV7-9 and TRBJ2-5, with D perhaps matching TRBD1 (6 bases). This CDR3 spans 15 amino acids. Germline CDR1 SEHNR, CDR2 FQNEAQ (reference sequence). V was pared by 5 bases and J by 5 bases, with 18 bases between. The CDR3, as DNA: TGTGCCAGCAGCGTCCCGGGACAAGGAATGGAGACCCAGTACTTC. Translating it yields CASSVPGQGMETQYF.

V is TRBV14 and J is TRBJ1-1, with D maybe TRBD1 (5 bases). Germline loops: CDR1 SGHDN, CDR2 FVKESK. The CDR3 contains 18 residues. The V end was cut by 0 bases, the J end by 1 base, with 18 bases between. The CDR3 DNA is TGTGCCAGCAGCCAAGATCTCGAGGAGGGGCTGAGGAACACTGAAGCTTTCTTT. It codes for CASSQDLEEGLRNTEAFF.